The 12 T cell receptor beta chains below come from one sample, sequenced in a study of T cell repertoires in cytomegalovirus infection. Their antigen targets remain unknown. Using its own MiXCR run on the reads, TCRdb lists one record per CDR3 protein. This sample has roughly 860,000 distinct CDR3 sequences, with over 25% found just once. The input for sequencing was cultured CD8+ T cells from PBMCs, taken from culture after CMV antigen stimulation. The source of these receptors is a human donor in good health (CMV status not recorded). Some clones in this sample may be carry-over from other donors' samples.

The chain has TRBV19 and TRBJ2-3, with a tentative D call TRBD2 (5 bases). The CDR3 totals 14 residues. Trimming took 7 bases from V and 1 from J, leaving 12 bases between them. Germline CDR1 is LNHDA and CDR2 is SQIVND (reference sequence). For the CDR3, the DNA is TGTGCCAGTACCAGCGGATCCCGCACAGATACGCAGTATTTT. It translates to CASTSGSRTDTQYF.

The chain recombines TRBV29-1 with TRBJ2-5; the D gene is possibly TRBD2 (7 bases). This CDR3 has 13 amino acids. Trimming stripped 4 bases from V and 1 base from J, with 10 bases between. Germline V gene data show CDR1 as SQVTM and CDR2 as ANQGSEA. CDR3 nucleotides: TGCAGCGTTGGAGGGGGGGTCCAAGAGACCCAGTACTTC. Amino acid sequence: CSVGGGVQETQYF.

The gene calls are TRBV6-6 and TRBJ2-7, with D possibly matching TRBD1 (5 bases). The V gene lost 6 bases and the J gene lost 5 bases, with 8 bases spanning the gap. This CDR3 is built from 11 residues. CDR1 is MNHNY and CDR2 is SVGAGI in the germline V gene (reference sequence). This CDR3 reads CASRLGHEQYV. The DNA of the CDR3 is TGTGCCAGCAGACTGGGGCACGAGCAGTACGTC.

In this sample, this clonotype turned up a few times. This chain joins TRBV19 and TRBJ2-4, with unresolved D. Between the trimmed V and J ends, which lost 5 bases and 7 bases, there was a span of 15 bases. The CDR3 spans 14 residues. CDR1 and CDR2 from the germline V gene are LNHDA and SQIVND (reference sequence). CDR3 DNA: TGTGCCAGTAGTCCTCAAGACGGAACCAACATTCAGTACTTC. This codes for CASSPQDGTNIQYF. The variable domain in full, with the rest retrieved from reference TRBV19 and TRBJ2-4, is DGGITQSPKYLFRKEGQNVTLSCEQNLNHDAMYWYRQDPGQGLRLIYYSQIVNDFQKGDIAEGYSVSREKKESFPLTVTSAQKNPTAFYLCASSPQDGTNIQYFGAGTRLSVL.

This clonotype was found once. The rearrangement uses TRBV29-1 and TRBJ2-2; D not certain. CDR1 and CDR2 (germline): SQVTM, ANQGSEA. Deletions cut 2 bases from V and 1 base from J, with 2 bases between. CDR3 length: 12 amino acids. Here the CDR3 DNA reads TGCAGCGTTGAATGGAACACCGGGGAGCTGTTTTTT. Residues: CSVEWNTGELFF.

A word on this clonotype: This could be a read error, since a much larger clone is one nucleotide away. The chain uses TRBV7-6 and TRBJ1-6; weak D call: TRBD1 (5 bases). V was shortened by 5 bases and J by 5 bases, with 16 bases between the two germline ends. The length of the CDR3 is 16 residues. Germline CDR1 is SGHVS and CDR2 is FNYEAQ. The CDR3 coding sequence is TGTGCCAGCAGCCCACCCTCCATGACAGATAATTCACCCCTCCACTTT. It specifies CASSPPSMTDNSPLHF.

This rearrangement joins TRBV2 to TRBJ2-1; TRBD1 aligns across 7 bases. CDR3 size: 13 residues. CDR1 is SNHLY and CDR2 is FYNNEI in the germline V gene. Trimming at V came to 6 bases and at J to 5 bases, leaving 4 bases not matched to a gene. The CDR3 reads CASRLQGNNEQFF. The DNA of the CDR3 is TGTGCCAGCAGACTACAGGGGAACAATGAGCAGTTCTTC.

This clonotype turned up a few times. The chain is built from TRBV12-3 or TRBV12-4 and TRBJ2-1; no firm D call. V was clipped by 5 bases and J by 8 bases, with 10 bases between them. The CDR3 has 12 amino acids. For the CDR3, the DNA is TGTGCCAGCAGTCCTGTCTTTTATGAGCAGTTCTTC. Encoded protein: CASSPVFYEQFF.

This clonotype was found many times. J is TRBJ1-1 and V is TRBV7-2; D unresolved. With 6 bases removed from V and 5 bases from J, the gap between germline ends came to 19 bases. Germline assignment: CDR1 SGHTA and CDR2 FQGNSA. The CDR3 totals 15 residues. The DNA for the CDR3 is TGTGCCAGCAGTTCATACCCGGATGGTAATACTGAAGCTTTCTTT. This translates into CASSSYPDGNTEAFF.

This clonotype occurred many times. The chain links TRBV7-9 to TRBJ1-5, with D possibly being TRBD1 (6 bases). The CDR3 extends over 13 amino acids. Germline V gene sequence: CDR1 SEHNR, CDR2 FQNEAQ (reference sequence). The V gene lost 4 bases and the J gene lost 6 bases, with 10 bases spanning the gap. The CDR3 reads CASSSGQSQPQHF. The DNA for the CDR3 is TGTGCCAGCAGCTCAGGACAGTCTCAGCCCCAGCATTTT.

CDR3 DNA: TGTGCCAGCAGTGAAGGAACTAGCGGGGGCAATGAGCAGTTCTTC. The encoded protein is CASSEGTSGGNEQFF. The chain is built from TRBV6-1 and TRBJ2-1; 11 bases align to TRBD2. V shed 1 base, J shed 6 bases, and the junction held 2 bases outside the gene matches. The CDR3 extends over 15 amino acids. Per germline, CDR1 MNHNS and CDR2 SASEGT.

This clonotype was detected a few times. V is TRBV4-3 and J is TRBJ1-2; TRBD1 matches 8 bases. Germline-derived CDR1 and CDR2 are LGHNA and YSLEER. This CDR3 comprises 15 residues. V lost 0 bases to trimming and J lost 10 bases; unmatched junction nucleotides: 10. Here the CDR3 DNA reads TGCGCCAGCAGCCAAGATCGGACAGGGAGTATAGACTACACCTTC. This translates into CASSQDRTGSIDYTF.